This T cell receptor beta chain was found in a study of T cell responses to AZD1222 COVID-19 vaccine. The study, taken as a whole, reports: Every sample of the repertoires postdated the peak T cell response.

Assay: immunoSEQ multiplex PCR; the TCRdb copy retains only in-frame clones and omits some. The sample shows approximately 100,000 clones, approximately 90% of them seen only once. With respect to this clone: Antigen specificity is unknown.

Trimming cost V 4 bases and J 4 bases; bases outside gene matches: 11. This CDR3 has 16 residues. Germline V gene sequence: CDR1 PRHDT, CDR2 FYEKMQ (reference sequence). Sequences were derived from peripheral blood, sampled on day 0 of AZD1222 vaccination. This receptor was taken from an adult in good health. J is TRBJ2-5 and V is TRBV13; 8 bases align to TRBD2. The CDR3 DNA reads TGTGCCAGCAGCTCCTCCGCGGGGGCGGGGGGAGAGACCCAGTACTTC. Residues: CASSSSAGAGGETQYF.